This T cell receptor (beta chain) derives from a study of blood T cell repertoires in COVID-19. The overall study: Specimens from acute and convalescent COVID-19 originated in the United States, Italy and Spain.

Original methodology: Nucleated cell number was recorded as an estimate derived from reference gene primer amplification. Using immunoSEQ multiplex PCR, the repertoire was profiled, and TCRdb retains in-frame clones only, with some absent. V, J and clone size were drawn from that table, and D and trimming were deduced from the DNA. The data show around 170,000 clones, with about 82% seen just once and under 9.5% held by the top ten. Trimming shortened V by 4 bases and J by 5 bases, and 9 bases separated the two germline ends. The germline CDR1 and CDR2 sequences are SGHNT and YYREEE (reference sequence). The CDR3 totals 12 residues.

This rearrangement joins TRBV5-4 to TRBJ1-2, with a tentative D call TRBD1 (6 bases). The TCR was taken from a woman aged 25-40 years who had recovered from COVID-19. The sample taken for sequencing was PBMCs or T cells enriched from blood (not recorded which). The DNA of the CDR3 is TGTGCCAGCAGCATAACAGGGTATGGCTACACCTTC. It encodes CASSITGYGYTF.